This T cell receptor beta chain was captured in a study of CD8 T cells in ankylosing spondylitis. Overall study results and limits: Matched ankylosing spondylitis synovial fluid reportedly contained a significantly enriched population of disease-linked clones.

Library preparation for TCR beta used quantitative 5'-RACE with molecular barcodes. TCRdb reprocessed the 5' RACE reads via MiXCR and lists one record per CDR3 protein. Of about 160,000 distinct CDR3 sequences listed, 15% to 20% are singletons. Concerning this clonotype: The antigen is unknown.

This CDR3 comprises 14 residues. Germline V gene lookup returns CDR1 SEHNR and CDR2 FQNEAQ (reference sequence). V was clipped by 8 bases and J by 1 base, with 11 bases between them. This chain uses TRBV7-9 with TRBJ2-2; D uncertain. The TCR comes from a male donor with ankylosing spondylitis or in good health (not recorded which). The source material was blood, either unsorted or a sorted T cell fraction (not recorded which). In DNA form, the CDR3 reads TGTGCCAGCCCCTCCTTCCTGAACACCGGGGAGCTGTTTTTT. It encodes CASPSFLNTGELFF.